Listed below are T cell receptor beta chains from one sample, sequenced in a study of T cell repertoires in cytomegalovirus infection. These TCRs are of unknown antigen specificity. A single record per CDR3 protein comes from TCRdb applying MiXCR to the reads. The sample carries some 920,000 distinct CDR3 sequences, more than 25% recorded once. This sample comprised cultured CD8+ T cells from PBMCs, obtained from culture after CMV antigen stimulation. The receptor source for this set is a human donor in good health (CMV status not recorded). Some clones in this sample may be carry-over from other donors' samples. Both conserved end residues are part of each CDR3. Fields, in order: CDR3 protein, J gene, V gene, CDR3 length, D gene. The D gene is left open where the match is weak.

cdr3_aa: CASSPSASGGETQYF; j_call: TRBJ2-5; v_call: TRBV13; cdr3_length: 15; d_call: TRBD2
cdr3_aa: CASSLTLNGAGANVLTF; j_call: TRBJ2-6; v_call: TRBV7-3; cdr3_length: 17; d_call: .
cdr3_aa: CASSQGVQPNYGYTF; j_call: TRBJ1-2; v_call: TRBV4-1; cdr3_length: 15; d_call: .
cdr3_aa: CATVDSYYEQYF; j_call: TRBJ2-7; v_call: TRBV5-4; cdr3_length: 12; d_call: .
cdr3_aa: CASSGQGFNYGYTF; j_call: TRBJ1-2; v_call: TRBV2; cdr3_length: 14; d_call: TRBD1
cdr3_aa: CASRFGDGIQYF; j_call: TRBJ2-4; v_call: TRBV12-3/TRBV12-4; cdr3_length: 12; d_call: .
cdr3_aa: CATSRPWGNRDRGVGYTF; j_call: TRBJ1-2; v_call: TRBV15; cdr3_length: 18; d_call: TRBD1
cdr3_aa: CASRARGTSYNEQFF; j_call: TRBJ2-1; v_call: TRBV19; cdr3_length: 15; d_call: TRBD2
cdr3_aa: CASSQDWQTPYYNEQFF; j_call: TRBJ2-1; v_call: TRBV4-2; cdr3_length: 17; d_call: .
cdr3_aa: CASSIAYEQYF; j_call: TRBJ2-7; v_call: TRBV7-2; cdr3_length: 11; d_call: .
cdr3_aa: CASSFEAGAGTDTQYF; j_call: TRBJ2-3; v_call: TRBV6-4; cdr3_length: 16; d_call: TRBD2
cdr3_aa: CASSFAGLHRPQHF; j_call: TRBJ1-5; v_call: TRBV28; cdr3_length: 14; d_call: .
cdr3_aa: CASSTPGLGGYTF; j_call: TRBJ1-2; v_call: TRBV19; cdr3_length: 13; d_call: .
cdr3_aa: CASSLLVPNTGELFF; j_call: TRBJ2-2; v_call: TRBV28; cdr3_length: 15; d_call: .
cdr3_aa: CASSLGHGYVNQPQHF; j_call: TRBJ1-5; v_call: TRBV7-8; cdr3_length: 16; d_call: .
cdr3_aa: CASSLSIEGQPIGYTF; j_call: TRBJ1-2; v_call: TRBV4-3; cdr3_length: 16; d_call: TRBD1
cdr3_aa: CASSPAGIWNNSPLHF; j_call: TRBJ1-6; v_call: TRBV7-2; cdr3_length: 16; d_call: .
cdr3_aa: CASSEGGTSGGLFTDTQYF; j_call: TRBJ2-3; v_call: TRBV2; cdr3_length: 19; d_call: TRBD2
cdr3_aa: CASSGFSYEQYF; j_call: TRBJ2-7; v_call: TRBV6-1; cdr3_length: 12; d_call: .
cdr3_aa: CASSVKQGNQPQHF; j_call: TRBJ1-5; v_call: TRBV27; cdr3_length: 14; d_call: .
cdr3_aa: CASSLDSEDPRGNTIYF; j_call: TRBJ1-3; v_call: TRBV11-2; cdr3_length: 17; d_call: .
cdr3_aa: CASSFLTVPLGFNTGELFF; j_call: TRBJ2-2; v_call: TRBV12-3/TRBV12-4; cdr3_length: 19; d_call: .
cdr3_aa: CASSFNGLDNEQFF; j_call: TRBJ2-1; v_call: TRBV7-2; cdr3_length: 14; d_call: TRBD2
cdr3_aa: CSAPSDWGFNLETQYF; j_call: TRBJ2-5; v_call: TRBV20-1; cdr3_length: 16; d_call: .
cdr3_aa: CASSEGMDPNEQFF; j_call: TRBJ2-1; v_call: TRBV2; cdr3_length: 14; d_call: .
cdr3_aa: CASSSERGGYEQYF; j_call: TRBJ2-7; v_call: TRBV7-9; cdr3_length: 14; d_call: TRBD2
cdr3_aa: CASSHEDRGLKTQYF; j_call: TRBJ2-5; v_call: TRBV4-1; cdr3_length: 15; d_call: TRBD1
cdr3_aa: CATSGGGGNQPQHF; j_call: TRBJ1-5; v_call: TRBV24-1; cdr3_length: 14; d_call: .
cdr3_aa: CAGSQEGGLVQETQYF; j_call: TRBJ2-5; v_call: TRBV4-2; cdr3_length: 16; d_call: .
cdr3_aa: CASSPQRTGGNTIYF; j_call: TRBJ1-3; v_call: TRBV7-9; cdr3_length: 15; d_call: TRBD1
cdr3_aa: CASAPGSELYEQYF; j_call: TRBJ2-7; v_call: TRBV19; cdr3_length: 14; d_call: .
cdr3_aa: CASSSSRTGFIAGELFF; j_call: TRBJ2-2; v_call: TRBV27; cdr3_length: 17; d_call: TRBD1
cdr3_aa: CASSQGWALNSYNEQFF; j_call: TRBJ2-1; v_call: TRBV14; cdr3_length: 17; d_call: .
cdr3_aa: CASSQRRMNTEAFF; j_call: TRBJ1-1; v_call: TRBV7-2; cdr3_length: 14; d_call: .
cdr3_aa: CASSQSGPQETQYF; j_call: TRBJ2-5; v_call: TRBV4-1; cdr3_length: 14; d_call: .
cdr3_aa: CASSQSRREWTEAFF; j_call: TRBJ1-1; v_call: TRBV4-1; cdr3_length: 15; d_call: .
cdr3_aa: CASSEHGTGNNEQFF; j_call: TRBJ2-1; v_call: TRBV6-1; cdr3_length: 15; d_call: TRBD1
cdr3_aa: CASSLGRGLPNTEAFF; j_call: TRBJ1-1; v_call: TRBV7-9; cdr3_length: 16; d_call: .
cdr3_aa: CASSWTAQTYEQYF; j_call: TRBJ2-7; v_call: TRBV12-3/TRBV12-4; cdr3_length: 14; d_call: .
cdr3_aa: CASSPISAGTDTQYF; j_call: TRBJ2-3; v_call: TRBV14; cdr3_length: 15; d_call: .
cdr3_aa: CASSVGTAYNEQFF; j_call: TRBJ2-1; v_call: TRBV12-3/TRBV12-4; cdr3_length: 14; d_call: TRBD1
cdr3_aa: CSAPEGLYGYTF; j_call: TRBJ1-2; v_call: TRBV29-1; cdr3_length: 12; d_call: .
cdr3_aa: CASSLLDSGADTQYF; j_call: TRBJ2-3; v_call: TRBV12-3/TRBV12-4; cdr3_length: 15; d_call: .
cdr3_aa: CASRVASSYNEQFF; j_call: TRBJ2-1; v_call: TRBV12-3/TRBV12-4; cdr3_length: 14; d_call: .
cdr3_aa: CASSVGRGGTEAFF; j_call: TRBJ1-1; v_call: TRBV9; cdr3_length: 14; d_call: .
cdr3_aa: CASSSGGLSTNTQYF; j_call: TRBJ2-3; v_call: TRBV13; cdr3_length: 15; d_call: .
cdr3_aa: CASSYIAGGGNEQFF; j_call: TRBJ2-1; v_call: TRBV6-5; cdr3_length: 15; d_call: TRBD2
cdr3_aa: CASSFSGISNQPQHF; j_call: TRBJ1-5; v_call: TRBV28; cdr3_length: 15; d_call: .
cdr3_aa: CASRYRGQSTDTQYF; j_call: TRBJ2-3; v_call: TRBV7-9; cdr3_length: 15; d_call: TRBD1
cdr3_aa: CASSLVGSPTDTQYF; j_call: TRBJ2-3; v_call: TRBV5-1; cdr3_length: 15; d_call: .
cdr3_aa: CASSFQAMYGYTF; j_call: TRBJ1-2; v_call: TRBV11-1; cdr3_length: 13; d_call: .
cdr3_aa: CASSDVPGEHYEQYF; j_call: TRBJ2-7; v_call: TRBV5-4; cdr3_length: 15; d_call: .
cdr3_aa: CATTMLMAPPVHGYTF; j_call: TRBJ1-2; v_call: TRBV7-6; cdr3_length: 16; d_call: .
cdr3_aa: CASSDFWGEDNQPQHF; j_call: TRBJ1-5; v_call: TRBV6-1; cdr3_length: 16; d_call: .
cdr3_aa: CASRGTSGPTTDTQYF; j_call: TRBJ2-3; v_call: TRBV12-3/TRBV12-4; cdr3_length: 16; d_call: TRBD2
cdr3_aa: CASEGNEQFF; j_call: TRBJ2-1; v_call: TRBV2; cdr3_length: 10; d_call: .
cdr3_aa: CSARERGGNTIYF; j_call: TRBJ1-3; v_call: TRBV20-1; cdr3_length: 13; d_call: .
cdr3_aa: CASSWGSGNSPLHF; j_call: TRBJ1-6; v_call: TRBV27; cdr3_length: 14; d_call: .
cdr3_aa: CANTLTGAGQPQHF; j_call: TRBJ1-5; v_call: TRBV6-2/TRBV6-3; cdr3_length: 14; d_call: TRBD1
cdr3_aa: CATSVGQGGTGELFF; j_call: TRBJ2-2; v_call: TRBV15; cdr3_length: 15; d_call: TRBD1